This T cell receptor (beta chain) is drawn from a study of cytomegalovirus exposure and HLA in healthy donors. V was pared by 6 bases and J by 2 bases, with 11 bases between. CDR1 is MDHEN and CDR2 is SYDVKM in the germline V gene. This CDR3 is 13 amino acids long. The PCR contained 60 Vbeta and 13 Jbeta primers. Measured with immunoSEQ multiplex PCR; TCRdb has only the in-frame clones, and not every one. Here the sample spans 30,000 to 40,000 clones, 84% being singletons. The sequenced sample was PBMCs. The source of this sequence is a young woman in good health and CMV-seronegative. The rearrangement links TRBV28 to TRBJ2-7; no clear D gene. Here the CDR3 reads CASSRSITYEQYF. The CDR3 DNA sequence: TGTGCCAGCAGCCGTTCTATTACCTACGAGCAGTACTTC.